The 20 T cell receptor beta chains below all came from one sample that was sequenced in a study of cytomegalovirus exposure and HLA in healthy donors. The PCR used 60 Vbeta and 13 Jbeta primers. Measured with immunoSEQ multiplex PCR; TCRdb has only the in-frame clones, and not every one. In the table there are about 140,000 clones, roughly four fifths of which are singletons. Material for sequencing was PBMCs. The receptors originated from a man aged 25 to 40 in good health and CMV-seronegative.

The chain joins TRBV9 to TRBJ1-2; D perhaps matches TRBD1 (5 bases). The V gene's germline CDR1 is SGDLS and CDR2 YYNGEE. The V gene lost 4 bases and the J gene lost 6 bases, with 19 bases spanning the gap. CDR3 length: 15 amino acids. CDR3 protein: CASSPRVRTSDGYTF. CDR3 in DNA: TGTGCCAGCAGCCCCCGGGTGCGGACATCTGATGGCTACACCTTC.

This rearrangement joins TRBV9 to TRBJ2-3; 8 positions match TRBD2. The CDR3 contains 15 residues. Germline V gene lookup returns CDR1 SGDLS and CDR2 YYNGEE. Trimming took 7 bases from V and 0 from J; bases not matched to a gene: 7. The CDR3 protein is CASGTSGLSTDTQYF. The CDR3 DNA is TGTGCCAGCGGCACTAGCGGCCTCAGCACAGATACGCAGTATTTT.

This chain links TRBV6-1 with TRBJ1-2; D unclear. The CDR3 has 14 residues. Germline V lookup: CDR1 MNHNS, CDR2 SASEGT. The V end lost 8 bases, the J end lost 4 bases, and 17 bases lay between the germline ends. CDR3 amino acids: CASGGKLDLYGYTF. The CDR3 DNA follows: TGTGCCAGCGGCGGAAAGTTAGACCTCTATGGCTACACCTTC.

CDR3 protein: CASSAGTGDPYEQYF. CDR3 coding DNA: TGCGCCAGCAGTGCCGGGACAGGGGACCCCTACGAGCAGTACTTC. The chain has TRBV10-1 and TRBJ2-7; 10 bases map to TRBD1. The CDR3 loop spans 15 amino acids. Germline V gives CDR1 WNHNN, CDR2 SYGVQD (reference sequence). Trimming cost V 4 bases and J 2 bases; bases outside gene matches: 5.

The chain is built from TRBV5-1 and TRBJ2-1; 13 positions match TRBD2. Looked up from germline, CDR1 is SGHRS and CDR2 is YFSETQ. Trimming took 4 bases from V and 0 from J; bases not matched to a gene: 13. The CDR3 sequence is 20 residues long. Written as DNA, the CDR3 is TGCGCCAGCAGCCCCGGGACTAGCGGGACCCCCAGGGGCTCCTACAATGAGCAGTTCTTC. Encoded protein: CASSPGTSGTPRGSYNEQFF.

The V call is TRBV27, the J call TRBJ2-7; 7 nucleotides agree with TRBD1. CDR1 is MNHEY and CDR2 is SMNVEV in the germline V gene (reference sequence). The junction had 3 bases not matched to a gene; V was cut back by 5 bases and J by 5 bases. The CDR3 extends over 12 amino acids. CDR3 amino acids: CASSPQGNEQYF. CDR3 DNA sequence: TGTGCCAGCAGTCCACAGGGGAACGAGCAGTACTTC.

The chain has TRBV9 and TRBJ2-1; 10 nucleotides match TRBD2. The germline V gene encodes CDR1 SGDLS and CDR2 YYNGEE. The ends lost 2 bases at V and 6 bases at J; junction bases unmatched: 8. The CDR3 extends over 16 amino acids. The CDR3 sequence: CASSVPLAGDLNEQFF. The DNA for the CDR3 is TGTGCCAGCAGCGTGCCTCTAGCGGGAGATCTCAATGAGCAGTTCTTC.

This clone was counted only a few times. The rearrangement uses TRBV28 and TRBJ2-1; 11 bases align to TRBD2. With V trimmed by 7 bases and J by 6 bases, 5 bases remained unmatched. The CDR3 consists of 14 residues. The V gene's germline CDR1 is MDHEN and CDR2 SYDVKM. CDR3 in amino acids: CASKGSGRANEQFF. Written as DNA, the CDR3 is TGTGCCAGCAAGGGTAGCGGGAGGGCCAATGAGCAGTTCTTC.

CDR3 loop: CASSPTGNYEQYF. DNA of the CDR3: TGTGCCAGCAGCCCGACAGGGAACTACGAGCAGTACTTC. This chain links TRBV6-6 with TRBJ2-7; 7 bases fit TRBD1. Germline lookup yields CDR1 MNHNY and CDR2 SVGAGI (reference sequence). J lost 3 bases, V lost 6 bases, and 5 bases had no gene match. The CDR3 has 13 amino acids.

J is TRBJ2-5 and V is TRBV5-6, with D maybe TRBD2 (5 bases). V was pared by 1 base and J by 11 bases, with 15 bases between. Germline V lookup: CDR1 SGHDT, CDR2 YYEEEE. CDR3 size: 13 residues. The CDR3 bases are TGTGCCAGCAGCTTGCGGCTTTCTTGGGAGCAGTACTTC. Its protein is CASSLRLSWEQYF.

The J gene is TRBJ2-7, the V gene TRBV5-1; 9 bases are a match to TRBD2. CDR1 and CDR2 (germline): SGHRS, YFSETQ. The CDR3 loop spans 16 amino acids. The J segment lost 1 base and the V segment lost 0 bases, leaving 5 bases of the junction unmatched. The CDR3 nucleotides are TGCGCCAGCAGCTTGGCTAGCGGGACTACGTCCTACGAGCAGTACTTC. It codes for CASSLASGTTSYEQYF.

The genes are TRBV28 and TRBJ1-1; 11 positions match TRBD1. V trimming: 2 bases; J trimming: 3 bases; junction bases outside the gene matches: 2. Germline assignment: CDR1 MDHEN and CDR2 SYDVKM. This CDR3 spans 15 amino acids. The CDR3 nucleotides are TGTGCCAGCAGTTTACGGGGACAGGGGGACACTGAAGCTTTCTTT. Translated: CASSLRGQGDTEAFF.

This clone was detected only a few times. The chain employs TRBV5-6 and TRBJ2-2; 7 bases are shared with TRBD2. Germline-derived CDR1 and CDR2 are SGHDT and YYEEEE. This CDR3 contains 15 residues. V gave up 6 bases and J gave up 6 bases; unmatched junction bases: 11. CDR3 nucleotides: TGTGCCAGCAAACATTATAGCGGGTATGCCGGGGAGCTGTTTTTT. Amino acid sequence: CASKHYSGYAGELFF.

The V call is TRBV30, the J call TRBJ2-7; D ambiguous. Deletions cut 0 bases from V and 3 bases from J, with 6 bases between. The germline V gene encodes CDR1 GTSNPN and CDR2 SVGIG (reference sequence). The CDR3 has 12 residues. CDR3 amino acids: CAWSVSRYEQYF. The DNA for the CDR3 is TGTGCCTGGAGTGTATCCCGCTACGAGCAGTACTTC. The full variable domain, with the rest looked up from reference TRBV30 and TRBJ2-7, is SQTIHQWPATLVQPVGSPLSLECTVEGTSNPNLYWYRQAAGRGLQLLFYSVGIGQISSEVPQNLSASRPQDRQFILSSKKLLLSDSGFYLCAWSVSRYEQYFGPGTRLTVT.

There are a few counts of this clone. The rearrangement uses TRBV7-9 and TRBJ1-1, with 10 positions matching TRBD1. Germline lookup yields CDR1 SEHNR and CDR2 FQNEAQ (reference sequence). The CDR3 covers 17 residues. The ends lost 0 bases at V and 0 bases at J; junction bases unmatched: 4. The chain's CDR3 is CASSLAGQGTLNTEAFF. The CDR3 DNA sequence: TGTGCCAGCAGCTTAGCGGGACAGGGGACATTGAACACTGAAGCTTTCTTT.

V is TRBV7-9 and J is TRBJ1-1, with 8 bases that match TRBD1. Germline V gene sequence: CDR1 SEHNR, CDR2 FQNEAQ (reference sequence). This CDR3 comprises 15 residues. Trimming cost V 7 bases and J 3 bases; bases outside gene matches: 10. The CDR3 here is CASMAGGLIDTEAFF. The CDR3 DNA is TGTGCCAGCATGGCAGGGGGCTTAATCGACACTGAAGCTTTCTTT.

The rearrangement links TRBV7-6 to TRBJ2-7, with D possibly matching TRBD1 (5 bases). In germline, CDR1 is SGHVS, CDR2 FNYEAQ. The CDR3 sequence is 14 residues long. V gave up 2 bases and J gave up 6 bases, with 14 bases separating them. CDR3 in amino acids: CASSLNRDSGEQYF. The CDR3 region has the DNA TGTGCCAGCAGCTTAAACCGCGACAGTGGCGAGCAGTACTTC.

The chain is built from TRBV4-1 and TRBJ1-2; D may be TRBD1 (5 bases). The CDR3 has 14 amino acids. V lost 4 bases and J lost 2, with 11 bases in between. Per the germline V gene, CDR1 is MGHRA and CDR2 is YSYEKL. CDR3 nucleotide sequence: TGCGCCAGCAGCCTGACAGTGACGAACTATGGCTACACCTTC. Protein sequence: CASSLTVTNYGYTF.

The V call is TRBV5-1, the J call TRBJ1-3, with D hard to call. CDR1 is SGHRS, CDR2 YFSETQ, per germline. This CDR3 is built from 14 residues. V lost 4 bases to trimming and J lost 0 bases, with 8 bases between them. The CDR3 region is CASSGGSSGNTIYF. For the CDR3, the DNA is TGCGCCAGCAGCGGAGGAAGCTCTGGAAACACCATATATTTT.

CDR3 amino acids: CASSASANTGELFF. CDR3 coding DNA: TGTGCCAGCAGCGCTAGCGCGAACACCGGGGAGCTGTTTTTT. The V gene is TRBV9, the J gene TRBJ2-2; tentatively, D is TRBD2 (6 bases). The V gene's germline CDR1 is SGDLS and CDR2 YYNGEE. V lost 3 bases and J 0 bases, leaving 6 bases between the germline ends. The CDR3 is made up of 14 amino acids. Combining the CDR3 with reference TRBV9 and TRBJ2-2 gives the whole variable domain DSGVTQTPKHLITATGQRVTLRCSPRSGDLSVYWYQQSLDQGLQFLIQYYNGEERAKGNILERFSAQQFPDLHSELNLSSLELGDSALYFCASSASANTGELFFGEGSRLTVL.